Listed here are 23 T cell receptor beta chains from one sample, sequenced in a study of T cell responses to AZD1222 COVID-19 vaccine. Here immunoSEQ multiplex PCR was the method, and the copy in TCRdb shows in-frame clones only, minus some. In the table there are more than 150,000 clones, around 90% of which are singletons. The sequenced sample was peripheral blood, obtained on day 0 of AZD1222 vaccination. The receptors were gathered from an adult in good health.

This clone was recorded once. The chain combines TRBV28 with TRBJ2-2; the D gene is possibly TRBD2 (6 bases). The CDR3 length is 15 residues. The V gene's germline CDR1 is MDHEN and CDR2 SYDVKM. Trimming pared 5 bases from V and 6 bases from J, leaving 16 bases between. CDR3 in amino acids: CASSLPGGLAGELFF. The CDR3 coding sequence is TGTGCCAGCAGTCTCCCCGGGGGATTGGCCGGGGAGCTGTTTTTT.

The chain is built from TRBV27 and TRBJ2-1; possibly TRBD1 for D (6 bases). Trimming pared 6 bases from V and 5 bases from J, leaving 14 bases between. The germline gives CDR1 MNHEY, CDR2 SMNVEV (reference sequence). The CDR3 contains 14 residues. The CDR3 spells CASRAFAGDNEQFF. The DNA of the CDR3 is TGTGCCAGCAGAGCCTTCGCAGGGGACAATGAGCAGTTCTTC.

J is TRBJ2-1 and V is TRBV10-3, with TRBD2 as a possible D gene (6 bases). CDR1 and CDR2 from the germline V gene are ENHRY and SYGVKD. This CDR3 has 14 amino acids. The ends were cut back, 2 bases at V and 7 bases at J, with 12 bases in the middle. The CDR3 DNA reads TGTGCCATCAGTGAGGTGACTAGAGGGAATGAGCAGTTCTTC. Its protein is CAISEVTRGNEQFF.

V usage is TRBV19 and J usage is TRBJ1-5; no firm D call. Deletions cut 5 bases from V and 2 bases from J, with 7 bases between. The length of the CDR3 is 13 residues. In germline, CDR1 is LNHDA, CDR2 SQIVND (reference sequence). As DNA, the CDR3 is TGTGCCAGTAGTGGAGTTGGCAATCAGCCCCAGCATTTT. Translated, it gives CASSGVGNQPQHF.

The rearrangement links TRBV28 to TRBJ1-6; D is perhaps TRBD1 (6 bases). Germline CDR1 is MDHEN and CDR2 is SYDVKM. The CDR3 loop spans 16 amino acids. V lost 7 bases and J 5 bases, leaving 18 bases between the germline ends. DNA of the CDR3: TGTGCCAGCACCCAACGGAGGGGGTTAGATAATTCACCCCTCCACTTT. Protein: CASTQRRGLDNSPLHF.

The chain recombines TRBV9 with TRBJ2-2, with TRBD2 as a possible D gene (6 bases). The CDR3 sequence is 16 residues long. Germline V gives CDR1 SGDLS, CDR2 YYNGEE. Between the trimmed V and J ends, which lost 0 bases and 6 bases, there was a span of 15 bases. DNA for the CDR3: TGTGCCAGCAGCGTAGAAGTAGCGGCCAGACCCGGGGAGCTGTTTTTT. Translated, it gives CASSVEVAARPGELFF.

This chain links TRBV27 with TRBJ2-3, with a tentative D call TRBD2 (6 bases). The V and J ends lost 4 bases and 2 bases respectively, with 10 bases between them. The CDR3 runs to 14 residues. Germline V CDR1 and CDR2: MNHEY, SMNVEV (reference sequence). CDR3 in DNA: TGTGCCAGCAGTTGGGGGGTGGACACAGATACGCAGTATTTT. This codes for CASSWGVDTDTQYF.

The count of this clone is one. The J gene is TRBJ1-1, the V gene TRBV7-2; no definite D call. In germline, CDR1 is SGHTA, CDR2 FQGNSA. The CDR3 contains 13 residues. The V gene lost 3 bases and the J gene lost 1 base, with 6 bases spanning the gap. The CDR3, as DNA: TGTGCCAGCAGCTTCGCCGGGAACACTGAAGCTTTCTTT. Translation gives CASSFAGNTEAFF. The variable domain in full, completed from reference TRBV7-2 and TRBJ1-1, reads GAGVSQSPSNKVTEKGKDVELRCDPISGHTALYWYRQSLGQGLEFLIYFQGNSAPDKSGLPSDRFSAERTGGSVSTLTIQRTQQEDSAVYLCASSFAGNTEAFFGQGTRLTVV.

The CDR3 DNA follows: TGTGCCAGCAGCTGGTTGATTGAGGGCCATGGCTACACCTTC. Translated: CASSWLIEGHGYTF. This chain uses TRBV5-5 with TRBJ1-2; D not certain. Germline V gene lookup returns CDR1 SGHKS and CDR2 YYEKEE (reference sequence). The CDR3 spans 14 residues. Trimming left V 3 bases short and J 6 bases short, with 15 bases between.

In DNA, the CDR3 is TGTGCCAGCAATGTGGGCTATCAGAGAGGGCAGTACTTC. Translation: CASNVGYQRGQYF. The V gene is TRBV12-3 or TRBV12-4, the J gene TRBJ2-7; no clear D gene. The CDR3 extends over 13 amino acids. Between the trimmed V and J ends, which lost 7 bases and 9 bases, there was a span of 19 bases.

Only one count was recorded for this clone. V usage is TRBV30 and J usage is TRBJ2-7; 13 bases fit TRBD2. The germline V gene has CDR1 GTSNPN and CDR2 SVGIG (reference sequence). The CDR3 runs to 14 residues. V dropped 4 bases and J dropped 3; count of bases not matched to a gene: 3. CDR3 in amino acids: CAWNGLAGDYEQYF. CDR3 nucleotide sequence: TGTGCCTGGAACGGACTAGCGGGGGACTACGAGCAGTACTTC.

V usage is TRBV3-1 (or the pseudogene TRBV3-2) and J usage is TRBJ2-5; D is ambiguous. The CDR3 has 12 residues. V lost 1 base and J lost 4, with 4 bases in between. Germline V gene data show CDR1 as LGHDT and CDR2 as YNNKEL (reference sequence). In DNA, the CDR3 is TGTGCCAGCAGCCAAGTTGTAGAGACCCAGTACTTC. As protein: CASSQVVETQYF.

In its sample, this clone was seen once. V and J are TRBV4-2 and TRBJ2-5, with D possibly called TRBD1 or TRBD2 (7 bases each). Per the germline V gene, CDR1 is LGHNA and CDR2 is YNFKEQ. Trimming cost V 1 base and J 7 bases, with 19 bases left between them. The CDR3 runs 16 residues. CDR3 sequence reads: CASSQGGRGPVVTQYF. The DNA for the CDR3 is TGTGCCAGCAGCCAAGGGGGGAGGGGGCCAGTCGTGACCCAGTACTTC.

The chain combines TRBV19 with TRBJ1-2, with D perhaps matching TRBD1 (5 bases). The length of the CDR3 is 14 residues. V dropped 5 bases and J dropped 1 base, with 11 bases sitting between them. CDR1 and CDR2 from the germline V gene are LNHDA and SQIVND (reference sequence). The CDR3 reads CASSGAGLNYGYTF. CDR3 nucleotides: TGTGCCAGTAGTGGGGCAGGACTTAACTATGGCTACACCTTC.

This clone appeared once. The CDR3 loop is CASSPGGRTNTEAFF. CDR3 DNA sequence: TGTGCCAGCAGTCCCGGCGGGAGGACGAACACTGAAGCTTTCTTT. The chain joins TRBV7-9 to TRBJ1-1; D is unresolved. This CDR3 has 15 amino acids. V was cut by 6 bases and J by 1 base, with 15 bases left in between. Germline lookup yields CDR1 SEHNR and CDR2 FQNEAQ (reference sequence).

The chain links TRBV7-2 to TRBJ1-6, with D unresolved. Trimming pared 4 bases from V and 4 bases from J, leaving 5 bases between. Germline assignment: CDR1 SGHTA and CDR2 FQGNSA. CDR3 length: 13 amino acids. CDR3 bases: TGTGCCAGCAGCTCCGGTTATAATTCACCCCTCCACTTT. This encodes CASSSGYNSPLHF. The full variable domain, completed using reference TRBV7-2 and TRBJ1-6, is GAGVSQSPSNKVTEKGKDVELRCDPISGHTALYWYRQSLGQGLEFLIYFQGNSAPDKSGLPSDRFSAERTGGSVSTLTIQRTQQEDSAVYLCASSSGYNSPLHFGNGTRLTVT.

The genes are TRBV4-2 and TRBJ2-2; the match to TRBD1 covers 9 bases. V lost 4 bases to trimming and J lost 5 bases; unmatched junction nucleotides: 11. Looked up from germline, CDR1 is LGHNA and CDR2 is YNFKEQ. The CDR3 extends over 17 amino acids. Here the CDR3 DNA reads TGTGCCAGCAGCCCTGGTCAACGGACAGGGGTTACCGGGGAGCTGTTTTTT. This encodes CASSPGQRTGVTGELFF.

This chain links TRBV3-1 (or the pseudogene TRBV3-2) with TRBJ2-3, with 8 positions matching TRBD2. This CDR3 is built from 16 residues. Germline V CDR1 and CDR2: LGHDT, YNNKEL (reference sequence). V gave up 0 bases and J gave up 4 bases; unmatched junction bases: 6. For the CDR3, the DNA is TGTGCCAGCAGCCAAGATACAACGGGGGGGGCAGATACGCAGTATTTT. Translation gives CASSQDTTGGADTQYF.

The chain is built from TRBV24-1 and TRBJ1-4, with D unclear. CDR1 is KGHDR and CDR2 is SFDVKD in the germline V gene. This CDR3 is built from 15 residues. Trimming took off 3 bases at V and 4 bases at J, with 11 bases between the two ends. The CDR3 DNA reads TGTGCCACCAGTGATCACTCTAGCGGTAATGAAAAACTGTTTTTT. It codes for CATSDHSSGNEKLFF.

This chain uses TRBV7-8 with TRBJ1-2; TRBD1 matches 9 bases. There are 16 residues in the CDR3. The J segment lost 5 bases and the V segment lost 4 bases, leaving 11 bases of the junction unmatched. CDR1 is SGHVS and CDR2 is FQNEAQ in the germline V gene. The CDR3 here is CASSSPGTGREYGYTF. CDR3 DNA sequence: TGTGCCAGCAGCTCTCCGGGGACAGGGAGGGAGTATGGCTACACCTTC.

The V gene is TRBV6-5, the J gene TRBJ2-7; unclear D gene. V lost 7 bases and J lost 3, with 13 bases in between. The CDR3 is 13 amino acids. In germline, CDR1 is MNHEY, CDR2 SVGAGI. The CDR3 is CASIFGPLYEQYF. In nucleotides, the CDR3 is TGTGCCAGCATATTTGGCCCGCTCTACGAGCAGTACTTC.

This clone has a handful of counts. The J gene is TRBJ1-2, the V gene TRBV27; 7 nucleotides line up with TRBD1. The CDR3 consists of 14 residues. V gave up 6 bases and J gave up 4 bases; unmatched junction bases: 8. Germline CDR1 and CDR2: MNHEY and SMNVEV (reference sequence). This chain's CDR3 is CASRSGTESYGYTF. CDR3 nucleotide sequence: TGTGCCAGCAGGTCCGGGACAGAGTCCTATGGCTACACCTTC.

The chain couples TRBV5-4 to TRBJ1-1, with D maybe TRBD1 (6 bases). The V end lost 4 bases, the J end lost 0 bases, and 13 bases lay between the germline ends. Germline V gene data show CDR1 as SGHNT and CDR2 as YYREEE (reference sequence). The CDR3 is made up of 15 amino acids. This chain's CDR3 is CASSTRQVMNTEAFF. CDR3 coding DNA: TGTGCCAGCAGCACAAGACAGGTTATGAACACTGAAGCTTTCTTT.